This passage covers 23 T cell receptor beta chains from one sample sequenced in a study of response to subunit inactivated influenza vaccine. TCRdb re-analysed the RT-PCR reads in MiXCR, keeping a single row per CDR3 protein. The table shows about 780,000 distinct CDR3 sequences, with less than 20% occurring only once. The sequences come from PBMCs from blood, collected about 5 days after vaccination. The source of these receptors is a man in his fifties who received an inactivated influenza vaccine.

V gene TRBV29-1 combines with J gene TRBJ2-5; possible D gene TRBD1, 5 bases. Trimming shortened V by 3 bases and J by 1 base, and 12 bases separated the two germline ends. Germline V lookup: CDR1 SQVTM, CDR2 ANQGSEA. CDR3 length: 14 amino acids. This chain's CDR3 is CSVEQGYPQETQYF. CDR3 coding DNA: TGCAGCGTTGAGCAGGGATACCCCCAAGAGACCCAGTACTTC.

The chain couples TRBV15 to TRBJ2-5, with TRBD2 identical over 8 bases. The CDR3 is 18 residues long. Trimming took 1 base from V and 1 from J; bases not matched to a gene: 11. Germline V gene sequence: CDR1 LNHNV, CDR2 YYDKDF (reference sequence). In DNA form, the CDR3 reads TGTGCCACCAGCAGAGTCCGGAGCGGGGGTGAAACCCAAGAGACCCAGTACTTC. Its translation is CATSRVRSGGETQETQYF.

The chain combines TRBV6-9 with TRBJ2-7, with 8 bases lining up with TRBD1. CDR1 is MNHGY, CDR2 SVAAGI, per germline. The CDR3 has 16 residues. J gave up 4 bases and V 4 bases, and 12 bases lay outside the gene matches. The CDR3 is CASSSSSDRVRYEQYF. CDR3 nucleotides: TGTGCCAGCAGTTCCTCCTCGGACAGGGTGAGATACGAGCAGTACTTC.

The chain uses TRBV5-1 and TRBJ2-3, with 7 bases fitting TRBD1. Germline V gene sequence: CDR1 SGHRS, CDR2 YFSETQ. This CDR3 contains 15 residues. V dropped 4 bases and J dropped 3; count of bases not matched to a gene: 8. CDR3: CASSAGQATTDTQYF. In nucleotides, the CDR3 is TGCGCCAGCAGCGCTGGACAGGCCACTACAGATACGCAGTATTTT.

The genes are TRBV5-1 and TRBJ2-1; 13 bases align to TRBD2. The CDR3 covers 14 residues. The ends lost 5 bases at V and 8 bases at J; junction bases unmatched: 4. Per germline, CDR1 SGHRS and CDR2 YFSETQ. CDR3 in DNA: TGCGCCAGCAGACTAGCGGGGGGGCTCGATGAGCAGTTCTTC. This sequence encodes CASRLAGGLDEQFF.

This clonotype came up a few times. J is TRBJ2-2 and V is TRBV6-2 or TRBV6-3; 8 positions agree with TRBD2. V lost 8 bases and J lost 7; bases outside the gene matches: 12. Germline values: CDR1 MNHEY, CDR2 SVGEGT. The CDR3 loop spans 15 amino acids. The CDR3 spells CASGGGRSLYGELFF. CDR3 DNA: TGTGCCAGCGGCGGGGGGCGTAGTCTGTACGGGGAGCTGTTTTTT.

The table lists this clonotype with a few counts. The V and J genes are TRBV7-9 and TRBJ1-2, with D maybe TRBD1 (5 bases). The germline gives CDR1 SEHNR, CDR2 FQNEAQ (reference sequence). Trimming cost V 4 bases and J 2 bases, with 11 bases left between them. The CDR3 consists of 14 residues. DNA of the CDR3: TGTGCCAGCAGCTGGCGAGCAGGGAACTATGGCTACACCTTC. It specifies CASSWRAGNYGYTF.

This clonotype turned up a few times. The chain couples TRBV18 to TRBJ2-1; the match to TRBD2 covers 14 bases. The CDR3 runs to 16 residues. Germline V CDR1 and CDR2: KGHSH, LQKENI. J gave up 1 base and V 8 bases, and 4 bases lay outside the gene matches. The CDR3, as DNA: TGTGCCAGCAAGGGGACTAGCGGGAGTTCCTACAATGAGCAGTTCTTC. Amino acid sequence: CASKGTSGSSYNEQFF.

A note on this clonotype: The junction and the germline gene differ at one end; a read error may be behind it. This chain links TRBV7-2 with TRBJ1-5; D may be TRBD1 (6 bases). Germline V gene sequence: CDR1 SGHTA, CDR2 FQGNSA. The CDR3 has 15 amino acids. The CDR3 sequence is CASSLAQGHLDPLHF. The CDR3 DNA reads TGTGCCAGCAGCTTAGCGCAGGGACATCTGGATCCCCTGCATTTT.

This clonotype turned up a few times. The conserved closing phenylalanine or tryptophan is absent in this CDR3, likely reflecting a read error. No DNA is shown, since the ends of the CDR3 on it are uncertain; the CDR3 is the one TCRdb lists. This sequence joins TRBV5-1 and TRBJ2-2; the table's D call, TRBD1, has no DNA check behind it. Ends included, the CDR3 has 9 residues. Germline assignment: CDR1 SGHRS and CDR2 YFSETQ. CDR3 residues: CASRSGQSL.

This clonotype was detected only a few times. The rearrangement joins TRBV30 to TRBJ2-2, with D possibly called TRBD1 or TRBD2 (5 bases each). The CDR3 is 16 residues long. Per the germline V gene, CDR1 is GTSNPN and CDR2 is SVGIG (reference sequence). Trimming left V 0 bases short and J 3 bases short, with 14 bases between. The CDR3 loop reads CAWSVFIEGHTGELFF. Here the CDR3 DNA reads TGTGCCTGGAGTGTATTTATTGAGGGGCACACCGGGGAGCTGTTTTTT.

This clonotype was counted only a few times. The chain links TRBV20-1 to TRBJ2-7, with D possibly being TRBD2 (5 bases). Trimming shortened V by 3 bases and J by 2 bases, and 14 bases separated the two germline ends. This CDR3 is built from 14 residues. CDR1 is DFQATT and CDR2 is SNEGSKA in the germline V gene (reference sequence). The CDR3 here is CSASSIGSTYEQYF. The CDR3 DNA reads TGCAGTGCTAGTAGCATAGGGAGTACCTACGAGCAGTACTTC.

The chain joins TRBV20-1 to TRBJ2-5; D ambiguous. The germline V gene encodes CDR1 DFQATT and CDR2 SNEGSKA (reference sequence). The CDR3 is 13 amino acids. V was cut by 6 bases and J by 0 bases, with 11 bases left in between. The CDR3 sequence: CSAWPANQETQYF. The CDR3 region has the DNA TGCAGTGCATGGCCAGCGAACCAAGAGACCCAGTACTTC.

V and J are TRBV20-1 and TRBJ2-2; 8 bases agree with TRBD1. The CDR3 covers 13 residues. V was clipped by 6 bases and J by 4 bases; unmatched bases: 4. Germline V gene sequence: CDR1 DFQATT, CDR2 SNEGSKA (reference sequence). Written as DNA, the CDR3 is TGCAGTGCCAAGGGACAGGCCACCGGGGAGCTGTTTTTT. It translates to CSAKGQATGELFF.

The rearrangement uses TRBV24-1 and TRBJ2-3; 10 nucleotides match TRBD2. Germline lookup yields CDR1 KGHDR and CDR2 SFDVKD. The ends lost 5 bases at V and 7 bases at J; junction bases unmatched: 14. The CDR3 runs to 17 residues. CDR3 in amino acids: CATSAPPSGSRLNTQYF. CDR3 in DNA: TGTGCCACCAGTGCCCCGCCTAGCGGGAGCCGGTTAAATACGCAGTATTTT.

The chain uses TRBV20-1 and TRBJ2-1; no reliable D call. The CDR3 consists of 12 residues. Trimming pared 5 bases from V and 13 bases from J, leaving 18 bases between. Germline V gene data show CDR1 as DFQATT and CDR2 as SNEGSKA (reference sequence). As DNA, the CDR3 is TGCAGTGCTGAACGTCTGGGGTTGGAACAGTTCTTC. Translation: CSAERLGLEQFF.

Comment on this clonotype: At one boundary the junction diverges from the germline segment, which might be a read error. This chain links TRBV9 with TRBJ2-3; TRBD1 or TRBD2 may be the D gene (6 bases each). Germline loops: CDR1 SGDLS, CDR2 YYNGEE. CDR3 length: 16 amino acids. In DNA form, the CDR3 reads TGTGCCAGCAGCGTAGCGGGGGCTCGGGGCACAGCTACGCAGTATTTT. Residues: CASSVAGARGTATQYF.

This sequence joins TRBV11-2 and TRBJ2-1; perhaps TRBD2 as D (6 bases). CDR1 SGHAT and CDR2 FQNNGV come from the germline V gene. This CDR3 is 14 amino acids long. V was clipped by 1 base and J by 6 bases, with 10 bases between them. CDR3 sequence reads: CASSLAGVLNEQFF. For the CDR3, the DNA is TGTGCCAGCAGCTTAGCGGGAGTCCTCAATGAGCAGTTCTTC.

The rearrangement links TRBV7-9 to TRBJ2-3; 10 nucleotides match TRBD1. V lost 5 bases and J lost 7; bases outside the gene matches: 9. CDR3 length: 15 amino acids. Germline V CDR1 and CDR2: SEHNR, FQNEAQ (reference sequence). CDR3 region: CASSQRGQGINTQYF. The CDR3 bases are TGTGCCAGCAGCCAACGGGGACAGGGGATTAATACGCAGTATTTT. The full variable domain, completed using reference TRBV7-9 and TRBJ2-3, is DTGVSQNPRHKITKRGQNVTFRCDPISEHNRLYWYRQTLGQGPEFLTYFQNEAQLEKSRLLSDRFSAERPKGSFSTLEIQRTEQGDSAMYLCASSQRGQGINTQYFGPGTRLTVL.

The chain couples TRBV7-2 to TRBJ2-7, with TRBD1 matching over 8 bases. V gave up 3 bases and J gave up 3 bases; unmatched junction bases: 4. The CDR3 sequence is 14 residues long. CDR1 is SGHTA and CDR2 is FQGNSA in the germline V gene. This CDR3 is CASSFWTGNYEQYF. The DNA of the CDR3 is TGTGCCAGCAGCTTCTGGACAGGGAACTACGAGCAGTACTTC. Variable domain in full (rest from reference TRBV7-2 and TRBJ2-7): GAGVSQSPSNKVTEKGKDVELRCDPISGHTALYWYRQSLGQGLEFLIYFQGNSAPDKSGLPSDRFSAERTGGSVSTLTIQRTQQEDSAVYLCASSFWTGNYEQYFGPGTRLTVT.

The CDR3 coding sequence is TGCAGTGCTAGACCACTAGCGGTAACAGATACGCAGTATTTT. Translation gives CSARPLAVTDTQYF. The chain links TRBV20-1 to TRBJ2-3; 8 nucleotides match TRBD2. J gave up 3 bases and V 2 bases, and 4 bases lay outside the gene matches. The germline CDR1 and CDR2 sequences are DFQATT and SNEGSKA (reference sequence). The CDR3 has 14 residues.

This clonotype was seen only a few times. This chain uses TRBV12-3 or TRBV12-4 with TRBJ1-4; D unclear. The V and J ends lost 4 bases and 6 bases respectively, with 9 bases between them. This CDR3 contains 13 residues. CDR3 residues: CASSYSAHEKLFF. The CDR3 region has the DNA TGTGCCAGCAGTTACTCGGCCCATGAAAAACTGTTTTTT.

The V gene is TRBV11-2, the J gene TRBJ1-2; perhaps TRBD1 as D (5 bases). The CDR3 has 15 residues. V was shortened by 3 bases and J by 6 bases, with 17 bases between the two germline ends. The V gene's germline CDR1 is SGHAT and CDR2 FQNNGV. The CDR3: CASSFDSSGFNGYTF. DNA of the CDR3: TGTGCCAGCAGCTTCGACAGTTCAGGGTTTAATGGCTACACCTTC.